These T cell receptor beta chains were read from a single sample in a study of early T cells in non-severe SARS-CoV-2 infection. TCRdb re-derived calls from the 5' RACE reads in MiXCR, one entry per CDR3 protein. Of 55,000 to 65,000 distinct CDR3 sequences in the sample, about 10% were seen once. The sequenced material came from whole blood. The receptors come from an adult who was a healthcare worker with PCR-confirmed SARS-CoV-2 infection or an uninfected control (not recorded which). Both conserved end residues are part of each CDR3. The order of the fields is D gene, clone size, CDR3 length, J gene, V gene, CDR3 protein, CDR3 DNA. D genes are given only for firm matches. Part of the rows lack a size; the others show once, few, many or a class for expanded clones.

d_call: TRBD1
clone_size: NA
cdr3_length: 13
j_call: TRBJ1-6
v_call: TRBV27
cdr3_aa: CASKGQYNSPLHF
cdr3_nt: TGTGCCAGCAAGGGACAGTATAATTCACCCCTCCACTTT

d_call: NA
clone_size: few
cdr3_length: 12
j_call: TRBJ2-7
v_call: TRBV10-3
cdr3_aa: CAISGASYEQYF
cdr3_nt: TGTGCCATCAGTGGGGCCTCCTACGAGCAGTACTTC

d_call: TRBD1
clone_size: NA
cdr3_length: 15
j_call: TRBJ2-3
v_call: TRBV18
cdr3_aa: CASSTRTGSPDTQYF
cdr3_nt: TGTGCCAGCTCAACTCGGACAGGGAGCCCAGATACGCAGTATTTT

d_call: NA
clone_size: NA
cdr3_length: 12
j_call: TRBJ2-3
v_call: TRBV29-1
cdr3_aa: CSVESGSDTQYF
cdr3_nt: TGCAGCGTTGAAAGCGGGTCAGATACGCAGTATTTT

d_call: NA
clone_size: many
cdr3_length: 15
j_call: TRBJ2-1
v_call: TRBV6-6
cdr3_aa: CASSYSSSRANEQFF
cdr3_nt: TGTGCCAGCAGTTACTCGAGTAGCAGGGCCAATGAGCAGTTCTTC

d_call: NA
clone_size: few
cdr3_length: 13
j_call: TRBJ1-3
v_call: TRBV7-9
cdr3_aa: CAIRLPSGNTIYF
cdr3_nt: TGTGCCATCCGACTGCCCTCTGGAAACACCATATATTTT

d_call: NA
clone_size: NA
cdr3_length: 14
j_call: TRBJ1-1
v_call: TRBV3-1
cdr3_aa: CASSRLGTGTEAFF
cdr3_nt: TGTGCCAGCAGCCGCCTGGGTACAGGGACTGAAGCTTTCTTT

d_call: NA
clone_size: many
cdr3_length: 18
j_call: TRBJ2-1
v_call: TRBV7-9
cdr3_aa: CASRGGTPRTIRQNEQFF
cdr3_nt: TGTGCCAGCAGGGGTGGGACACCACGAACAATCCGCCAGAATGAGCAGTTCTTC

d_call: TRBD2
clone_size: many
cdr3_length: 18
j_call: TRBJ2-2
v_call: TRBV4-3
cdr3_aa: CASSPGLAGAGNTGELFF
cdr3_nt: TGCGCCAGCAGCCCCGGACTAGCGGGAGCGGGAAACACCGGGGAGCTGTTTTTT

d_call: TRBD1
clone_size: few
cdr3_length: 16
j_call: TRBJ1-2
v_call: TRBV6-6
cdr3_aa: CASSYGKDRANYGYTF
cdr3_nt: TGTGCCAGCAGTTACGGAAAGGACAGGGCAAACTATGGCTACACCTTC

d_call: NA
clone_size: many
cdr3_length: 15
j_call: TRBJ1-1
v_call: TRBV7-9
cdr3_aa: CASSRDGSGNTEAFF
cdr3_nt: TGTGCCAGCAGCCGGGACGGCTCGGGAAACACTGAAGCTTTCTTT

d_call: TRBD1
clone_size: NA
cdr3_length: 14
j_call: TRBJ1-2
v_call: TRBV7-9
cdr3_aa: CASSLAGQAYGYTF
cdr3_nt: TGTGCCAGCAGCTTAGCGGGACAGGCGTACGGCTACACCTTC

d_call: NA
clone_size: many
cdr3_length: 20
j_call: TRBJ1-6
v_call: TRBV6-1
cdr3_aa: CASSLSPLTGRDLYNSPLHF
cdr3_nt: TGTGCCAGCAGTCTTTCTCCTTTGACAGGCCGTGATCTTTATAATTCACCCCTCCACTTT

d_call: NA
clone_size: NA
cdr3_length: 18
j_call: TRBJ2-7
v_call: TRBV7-8
cdr3_aa: CASSLIRGRSNDAYEQYF
cdr3_nt: TGTGCCAGCAGCTTAATCCGCGGTCGGAGTAATGACGCCTACGAGCAGTACTTC

d_call: TRBD1
clone_size: once
cdr3_length: 15
j_call: TRBJ2-1
v_call: TRBV12-3/TRBV12-4
cdr3_aa: CASSSSETGYNEQFF
cdr3_nt: TGTGCCAGCAGTTCCTCCGAGACAGGGTACAATGAGCAGTTCTTC

d_call: TRBD2
clone_size: many
cdr3_length: 17
j_call: TRBJ2-2
v_call: TRBV5-1
cdr3_aa: CASSFGTSGSNTGELFF
cdr3_nt: TGCGCCAGCAGCTTCGGGACTAGCGGTTCGAACACCGGGGAGCTGTTTTTT